This T cell receptor (beta chain) was sequenced during a study of radiation and T cells in renal cell carcinoma. Study results and limitations: Pretreatment tumor biopsies were lacking, so baseline clonotypes are unknown. Top tumor clonotypes rose in blood 2 weeks post-radiation, then contracted.

Time point given: baseline pretreatment blood. Treatment denoted: 15 Gy SBRT to primary tumor, nephrectomy 4 weeks later. In this sample, this clone turned up a few times. The antigen remains unidentified. CDR1 and CDR2 (germline): SGHRS, YFSETQ. The CDR3 covers 13 residues. With 5 bases clipped from V and 1 base from J, the junction kept 2 bases outside the gene matches. Clones were read by immunoSEQ multiplex PCR, and TCRdb kept only the in-frame ones, dropping some. The data hold approximately 140,000 clones, with roughly 80% observed a single time. This receptor was obtained from a woman aged 45-65 years with renal cell carcinoma. The sample here was blood, taken from a patient whose treatment included radiotherapy and nephrectomy. V gene TRBV5-1 combines with J gene TRBJ1-1, with TRBD1 matching 7 bases. CDR3 DNA: TGCGCCAGCAGTCAGGGGGGGAACACTGAAGCTTTCTTT. Translation gives CASSQGGNTEAFF.